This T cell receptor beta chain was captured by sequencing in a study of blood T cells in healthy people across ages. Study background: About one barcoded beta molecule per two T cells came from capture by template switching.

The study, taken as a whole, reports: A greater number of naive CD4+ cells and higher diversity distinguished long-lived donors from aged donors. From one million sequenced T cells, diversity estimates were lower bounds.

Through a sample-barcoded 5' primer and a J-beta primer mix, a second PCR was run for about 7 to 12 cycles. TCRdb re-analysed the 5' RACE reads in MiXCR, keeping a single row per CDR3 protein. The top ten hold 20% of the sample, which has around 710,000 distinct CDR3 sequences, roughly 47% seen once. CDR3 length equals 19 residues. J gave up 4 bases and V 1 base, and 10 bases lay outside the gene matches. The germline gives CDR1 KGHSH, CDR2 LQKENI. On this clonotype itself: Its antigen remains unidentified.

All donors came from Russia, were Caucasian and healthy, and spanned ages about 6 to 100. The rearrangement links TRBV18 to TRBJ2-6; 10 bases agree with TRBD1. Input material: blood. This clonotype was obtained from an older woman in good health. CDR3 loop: CASSPRTGTGVPGANVLTF. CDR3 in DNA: TGTGCCAGCTCACCACGGACCGGGACAGGGGTGCCCGGGGCCAACGTCCTGACTTTC.